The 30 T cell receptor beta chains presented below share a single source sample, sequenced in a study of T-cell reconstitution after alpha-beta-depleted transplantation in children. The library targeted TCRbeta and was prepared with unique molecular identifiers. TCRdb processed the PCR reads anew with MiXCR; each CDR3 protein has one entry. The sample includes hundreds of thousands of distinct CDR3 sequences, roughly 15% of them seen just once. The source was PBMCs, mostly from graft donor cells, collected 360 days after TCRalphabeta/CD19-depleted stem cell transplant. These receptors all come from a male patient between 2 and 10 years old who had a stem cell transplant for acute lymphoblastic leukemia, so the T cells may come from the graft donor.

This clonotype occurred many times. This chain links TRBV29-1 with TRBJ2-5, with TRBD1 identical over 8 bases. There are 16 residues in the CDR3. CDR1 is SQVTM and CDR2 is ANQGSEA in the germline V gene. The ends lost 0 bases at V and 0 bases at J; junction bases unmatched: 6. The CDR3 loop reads CSVEDQDRVHQETQYF. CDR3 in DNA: TGCAGCGTTGAAGATCAGGACAGGGTTCACCAAGAGACCCAGTACTTC.

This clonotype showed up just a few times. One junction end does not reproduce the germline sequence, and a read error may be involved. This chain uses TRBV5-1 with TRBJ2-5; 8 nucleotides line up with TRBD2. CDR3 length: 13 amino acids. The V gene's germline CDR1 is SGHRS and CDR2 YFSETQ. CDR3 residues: CASSLEGSGIVNF. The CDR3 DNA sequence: TGCGCCAGCAGCTTGGAGGGTAGCGGGATCGTAAACTTC.

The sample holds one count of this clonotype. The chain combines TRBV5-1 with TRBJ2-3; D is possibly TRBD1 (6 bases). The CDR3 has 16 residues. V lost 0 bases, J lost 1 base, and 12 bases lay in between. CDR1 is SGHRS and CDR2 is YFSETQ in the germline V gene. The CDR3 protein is CASSLEGNRGTDTQYF. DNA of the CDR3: TGCGCCAGCAGCTTGGAGGGTAACAGGGGCACAGATACGCAGTATTTT. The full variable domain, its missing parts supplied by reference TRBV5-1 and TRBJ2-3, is KAGVTQTPRYLIKTRGQQVTLSCSPISGHRSVSWYQQTPGQGLQFLFEYFSETQRNKGNFPGRFSGRQFSNSRSEMNVSTLELGDSALYLCASSLEGNRGTDTQYFGPGTRLTVL.

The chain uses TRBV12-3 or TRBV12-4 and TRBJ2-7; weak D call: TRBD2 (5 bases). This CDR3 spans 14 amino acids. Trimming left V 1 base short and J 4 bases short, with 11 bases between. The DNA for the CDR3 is TGTGCCAGCAGTTTAGGGGCAGGCGGGTACGAGCAGTACTTC. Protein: CASSLGAGGYEQYF.

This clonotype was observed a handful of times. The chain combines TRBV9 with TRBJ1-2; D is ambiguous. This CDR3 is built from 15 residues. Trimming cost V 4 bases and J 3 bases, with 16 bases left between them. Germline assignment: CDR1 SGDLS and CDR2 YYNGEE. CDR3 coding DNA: TGTGCCAGCAGCCGGGAGTTTGGCAGCTACTATGGCTACACCTTC. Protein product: CASSREFGSYYGYTF.

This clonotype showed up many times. The CDR3 sequence is CASSAVRLLVSYNEQFF. The CDR3, as DNA: TGTGCCAGCAGCGCGGTAAGACTCCTCGTCTCCTACAATGAGCAGTTCTTC. V and J are TRBV7-8 and TRBJ2-1; D not certain. Trimming pared 5 bases from V and 0 bases from J, leaving 17 bases between. The CDR3 loop spans 17 amino acids. Germline-derived CDR1 and CDR2 are SGHVS and FQNEAQ.

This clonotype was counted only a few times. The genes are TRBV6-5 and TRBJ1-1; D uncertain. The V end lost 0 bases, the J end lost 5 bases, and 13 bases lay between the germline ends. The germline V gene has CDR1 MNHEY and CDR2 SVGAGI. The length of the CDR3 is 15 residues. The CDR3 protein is CASSYSILERTEAFF. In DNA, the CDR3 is TGTGCCAGCAGTTACTCAATTCTAGAAAGGACTGAAGCTTTCTTT.

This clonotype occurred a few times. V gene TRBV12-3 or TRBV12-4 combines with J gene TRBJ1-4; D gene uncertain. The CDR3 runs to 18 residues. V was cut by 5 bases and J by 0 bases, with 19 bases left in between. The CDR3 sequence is CASSPEFARESTNEKLFF. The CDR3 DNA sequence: TGTGCCAGCAGTCCCGAATTCGCGAGGGAGTCAACTAATGAAAAACTGTTTTTT.

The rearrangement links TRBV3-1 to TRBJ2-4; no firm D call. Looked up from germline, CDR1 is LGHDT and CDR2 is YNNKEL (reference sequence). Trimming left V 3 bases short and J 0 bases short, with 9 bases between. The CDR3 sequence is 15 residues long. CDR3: CASSQGMVAKNIQYF. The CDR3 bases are TGTGCCAGCAGCCAGGGAATGGTAGCCAAAAACATTCAGTACTTC.

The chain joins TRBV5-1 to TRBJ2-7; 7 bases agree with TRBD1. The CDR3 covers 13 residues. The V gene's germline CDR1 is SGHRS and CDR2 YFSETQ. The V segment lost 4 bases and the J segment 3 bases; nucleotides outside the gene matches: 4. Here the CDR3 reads CASSGTDLYEQYF. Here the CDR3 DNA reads TGCGCCAGCAGCGGGACAGACCTCTACGAGCAGTACTTC.

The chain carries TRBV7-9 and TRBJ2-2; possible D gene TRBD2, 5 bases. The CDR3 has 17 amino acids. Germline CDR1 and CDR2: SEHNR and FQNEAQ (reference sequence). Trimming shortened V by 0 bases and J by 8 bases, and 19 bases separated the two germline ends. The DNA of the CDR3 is TGTGCCAGCAGCTTAGCGAACAAGCGGTGGAGGAGGGGGGAGCTGTTTTTT. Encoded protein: CASSLANKRWRRGELFF.

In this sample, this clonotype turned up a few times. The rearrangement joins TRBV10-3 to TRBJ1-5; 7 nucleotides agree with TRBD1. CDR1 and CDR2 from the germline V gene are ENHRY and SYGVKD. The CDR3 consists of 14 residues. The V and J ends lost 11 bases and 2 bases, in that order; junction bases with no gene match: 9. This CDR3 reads CASQGDSGNQPQHF. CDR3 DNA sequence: TGTGCCTCCCAAGGGGACAGCGGCAATCAGCCCCAGCATTTT.

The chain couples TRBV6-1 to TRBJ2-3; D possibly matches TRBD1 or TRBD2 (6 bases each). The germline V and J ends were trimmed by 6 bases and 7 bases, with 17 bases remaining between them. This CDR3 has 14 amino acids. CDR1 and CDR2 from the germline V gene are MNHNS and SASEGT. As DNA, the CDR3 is TGTGCCAGCAGGCTAGGGGGGAGTGGGTATACGCAGTATTTT. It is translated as CASRLGGSGYTQYF.

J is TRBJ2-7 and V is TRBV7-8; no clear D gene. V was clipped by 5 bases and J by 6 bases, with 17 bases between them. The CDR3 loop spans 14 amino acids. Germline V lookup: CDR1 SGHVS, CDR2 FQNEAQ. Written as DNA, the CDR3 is TGTGCCAGCAGCGCGACCGGGCAAGTTGTCGAGCAGTACTTC. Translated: CASSATGQVVEQYF.

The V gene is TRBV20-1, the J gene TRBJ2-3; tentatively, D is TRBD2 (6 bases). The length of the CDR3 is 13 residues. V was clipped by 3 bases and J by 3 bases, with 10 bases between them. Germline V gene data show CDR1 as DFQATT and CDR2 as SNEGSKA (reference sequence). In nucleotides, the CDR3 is TGCAGTGCTAGTTGGCGGGGTACAGATACGCAGTATTTT. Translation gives CSASWRGTDTQYF.

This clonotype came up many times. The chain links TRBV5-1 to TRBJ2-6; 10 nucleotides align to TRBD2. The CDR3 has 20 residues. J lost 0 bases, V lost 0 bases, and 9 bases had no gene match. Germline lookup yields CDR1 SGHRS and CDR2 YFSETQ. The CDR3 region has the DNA TGCGCCAGCAGCTTGGCCGGCGGACTAGCGGAGTACTCTGGGGCCAACGTCCTGACTTTC. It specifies CASSLAGGLAEYSGANVLTF.

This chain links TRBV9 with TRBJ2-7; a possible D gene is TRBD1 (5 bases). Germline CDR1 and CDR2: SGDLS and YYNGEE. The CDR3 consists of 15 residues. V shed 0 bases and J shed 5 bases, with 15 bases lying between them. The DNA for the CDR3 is TGTGCCAGCAGCGTAGGGCAGGGCAGGTCGGACGAGCAGTACTTC. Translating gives CASSVGQGRSDEQYF.

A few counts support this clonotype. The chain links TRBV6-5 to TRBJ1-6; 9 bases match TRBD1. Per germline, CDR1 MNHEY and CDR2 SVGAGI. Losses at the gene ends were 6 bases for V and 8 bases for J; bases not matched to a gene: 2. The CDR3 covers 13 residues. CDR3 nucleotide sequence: TGTGCCAGCAGACGGACAGGGGATTCACCCCTCCACTTT. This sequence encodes CASRRTGDSPLHF.

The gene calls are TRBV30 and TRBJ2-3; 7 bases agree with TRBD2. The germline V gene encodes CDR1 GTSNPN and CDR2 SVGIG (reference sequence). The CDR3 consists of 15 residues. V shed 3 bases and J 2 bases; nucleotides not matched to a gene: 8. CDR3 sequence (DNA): TGTGCCTGGAGGAGACTAGCTTCCTACACAGATACGCAGTATTTT. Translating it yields CAWRRLASYTDTQYF. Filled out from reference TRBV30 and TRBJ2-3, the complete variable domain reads SQTIHQWPATLVQPVGSPLSLECTVEGTSNPNLYWYRQAAGRGLQLLFYSVGIGQISSEVPQNLSASRPQDRQFILSSKKLLLSDSGFYLCAWRRLASYTDTQYFGPGTRLTVL.

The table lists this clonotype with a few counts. CDR3: CSARDPGILSYEQYF. In DNA, the CDR3 is TGCAGTGCTAGAGATCCGGGAATCCTCTCCTACGAGCAGTACTTC. This chain uses TRBV20-1 with TRBJ2-7, with D perhaps TRBD2 (5 bases). The CDR3 has 15 residues. Germline CDR1 DFQATT, CDR2 SNEGSKA (reference sequence). Trimming took 0 bases from V and 0 from J, leaving 12 bases between them.

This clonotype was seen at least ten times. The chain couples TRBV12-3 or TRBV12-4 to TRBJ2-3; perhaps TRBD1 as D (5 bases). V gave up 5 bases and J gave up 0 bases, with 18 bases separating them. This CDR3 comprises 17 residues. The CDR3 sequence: CASSPYVTTASTDTQYF. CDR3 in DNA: TGTGCCAGCAGTCCATACGTGACGACAGCTAGCACAGATACGCAGTATTTT.

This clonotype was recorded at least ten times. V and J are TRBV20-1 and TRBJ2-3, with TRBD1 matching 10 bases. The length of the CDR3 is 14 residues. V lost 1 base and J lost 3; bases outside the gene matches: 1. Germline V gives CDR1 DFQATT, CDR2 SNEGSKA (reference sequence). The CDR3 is CSARGTGGTDTQYF. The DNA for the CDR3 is TGCAGTGCTAGAGGGACAGGGGGGACAGATACGCAGTATTTT.

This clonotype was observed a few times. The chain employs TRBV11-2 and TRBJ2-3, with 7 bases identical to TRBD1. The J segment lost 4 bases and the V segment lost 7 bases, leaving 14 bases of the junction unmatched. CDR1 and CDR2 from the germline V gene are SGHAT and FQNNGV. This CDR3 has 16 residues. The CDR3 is CASTRRGQLHPDTQYF. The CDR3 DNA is TGTGCCAGCACCCGAAGGGGGCAGCTTCATCCAGATACGCAGTATTTT.

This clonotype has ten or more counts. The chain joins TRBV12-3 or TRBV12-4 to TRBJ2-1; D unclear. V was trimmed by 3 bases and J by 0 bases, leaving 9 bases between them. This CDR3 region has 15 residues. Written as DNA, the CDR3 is TGTGCCAGCAGTTTCGAACCAAGCTCCTACAATGAGCAGTTCTTC. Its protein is CASSFEPSSYNEQFF.

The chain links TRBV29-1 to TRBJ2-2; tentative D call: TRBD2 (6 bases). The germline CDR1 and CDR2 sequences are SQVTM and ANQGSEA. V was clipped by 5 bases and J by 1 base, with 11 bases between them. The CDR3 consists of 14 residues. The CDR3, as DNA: TGCAGCGTTCCCTCCGGGGGGAACACCGGGGAGCTGTTTTTT. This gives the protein CSVPSGGNTGELFF.

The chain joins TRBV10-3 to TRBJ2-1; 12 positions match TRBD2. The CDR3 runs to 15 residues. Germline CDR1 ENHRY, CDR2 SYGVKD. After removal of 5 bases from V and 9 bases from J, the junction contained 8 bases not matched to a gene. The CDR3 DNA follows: TGTGCCATCAGTAGTGGGACTAGCGGGCGGGGTGAGCAGTTCTTC. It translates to CAISSGTSGRGEQFF.

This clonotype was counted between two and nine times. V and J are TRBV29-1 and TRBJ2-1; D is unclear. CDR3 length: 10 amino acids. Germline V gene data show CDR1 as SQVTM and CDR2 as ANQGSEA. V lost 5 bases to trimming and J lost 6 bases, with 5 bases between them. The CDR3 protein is CSVSGNEQFF. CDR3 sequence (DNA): TGCAGCGTTTCCGGCAATGAGCAGTTCTTC.

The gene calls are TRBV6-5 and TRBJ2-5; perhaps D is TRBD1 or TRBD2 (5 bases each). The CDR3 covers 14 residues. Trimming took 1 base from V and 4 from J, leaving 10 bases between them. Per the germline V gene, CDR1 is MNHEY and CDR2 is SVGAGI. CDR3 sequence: CASSYYGTRETQYF. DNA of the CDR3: TGTGCCAGCAGTTACTATGGGACCCGAGAGACCCAGTACTTC.

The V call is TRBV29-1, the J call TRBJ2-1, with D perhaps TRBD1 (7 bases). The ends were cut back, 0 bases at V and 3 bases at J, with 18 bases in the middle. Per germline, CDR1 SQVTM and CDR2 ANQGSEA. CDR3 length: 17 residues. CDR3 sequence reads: CSVEDPGGQTLYNEQFF. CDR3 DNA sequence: TGCAGCGTTGAAGATCCCGGGGGACAGACCCTCTACAATGAGCAGTTCTTC.

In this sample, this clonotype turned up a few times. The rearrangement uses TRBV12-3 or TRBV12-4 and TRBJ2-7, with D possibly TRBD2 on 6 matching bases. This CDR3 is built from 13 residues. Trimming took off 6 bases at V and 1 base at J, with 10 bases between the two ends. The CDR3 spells CASRGLPSYEQYF. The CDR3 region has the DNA TGTGCCAGCAGGGGACTGCCTTCCTACGAGCAGTACTTC.